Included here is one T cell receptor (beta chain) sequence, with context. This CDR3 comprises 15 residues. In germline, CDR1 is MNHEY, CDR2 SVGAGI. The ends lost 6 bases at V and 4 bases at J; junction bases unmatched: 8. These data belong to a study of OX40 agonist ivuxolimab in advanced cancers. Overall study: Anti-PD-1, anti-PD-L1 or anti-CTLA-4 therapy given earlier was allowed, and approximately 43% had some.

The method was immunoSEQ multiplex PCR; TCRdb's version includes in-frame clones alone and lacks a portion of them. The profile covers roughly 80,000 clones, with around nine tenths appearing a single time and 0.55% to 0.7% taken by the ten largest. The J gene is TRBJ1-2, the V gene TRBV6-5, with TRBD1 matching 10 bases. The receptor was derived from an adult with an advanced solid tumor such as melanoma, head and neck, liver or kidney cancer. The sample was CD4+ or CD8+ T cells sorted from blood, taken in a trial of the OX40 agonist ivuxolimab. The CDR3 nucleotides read TGTGCCAGCAGGGGGACAGGGGCGGATGGCTATGGCTACACCTTC. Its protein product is CASRGTGADGYGYTF.